Below, 32 T cell receptor beta chains from the same sample are listed, as sequenced in a study of T cells in pancreatic ductal adenocarcinoma (dated 2017 in TCRdb). The pancreatic ductal adenocarcinoma patients who were selected had gone through surgery without receiving any neoadjuvant therapy. Library method: the immunoSEQ multiplex PCR assay. In its TCRdb copy, this immuneACCESS table keeps in-frame sequences only and misses some clones. Where compared with another copy, unresolved V genes explain less than half of these, and the others have no known cause. For this sample there are approximately 97,000 clones; 90% to 95% appear just once. The ten largest clones represent roughly 3.1% of the sample. Sequences were obtained from PBMCs. Receptors originate from a human donor with pancreatic ductal adenocarcinoma.

The chain combines TRBV29-1 with TRBJ2-4, with D possibly being TRBD1 (6 bases). The germline CDR1 and CDR2 sequences are SQVTM and ANQGSEA. The V end was cut by 8 bases, the J end by 6 bases, with 20 bases between. The CDR3 sequence is 14 residues long. The DNA for the CDR3 is TGCAGCATACAGGGCGGTGGGGTGGGAAACATTCAGTACTTC. This codes for CSIQGGGVGNIQYF.

CDR3 DNA: TGTGCCAGCAGCTTTATTCAGACAGCGCAGGACAATGAGCAGTTCTTC. As protein: CASSFIQTAQDNEQFF. The chain has TRBV7-9 and TRBJ2-1, with D maybe TRBD1 (5 bases). Germline V gene lookup returns CDR1 SEHNR and CDR2 FQNEAQ (reference sequence). This CDR3 spans 16 amino acids. V shed 3 bases and J shed 5 bases, with 17 bases lying between them.

This clone was seen a single time. The rearrangement uses TRBV4-3 and TRBJ1-5; TRBD1 might be the D (6 bases). V gave up 3 bases and J gave up 6 bases, with 9 bases separating them. The CDR3 totals 13 residues. Germline CDR1 reads LGHNA; CDR2 reads YSLEER. CDR3 sequence (DNA): TGCGCCAGCAGCCAGGAACAGGGTCAGCCCCAGCATTTT. It specifies CASSQEQGQPQHF.

This chain's CDR3 is CASRDRGTISTDTQYF. CDR3 DNA sequence: TGTGCCAGTAGGGATCGGGGGACCATCAGCACAGATACGCAGTATTTT. The chain couples TRBV19 to TRBJ2-3, with D possibly matching TRBD2 (6 bases). With 6 bases removed from V and 0 bases from J, the gap between germline ends came to 16 bases. CDR1 is LNHDA, CDR2 SQIVND, per germline (reference sequence). The CDR3 runs 16 residues.

This clone has a handful of counts. The chain carries TRBV19 and TRBJ1-2, with D unresolved. Germline V CDR1 and CDR2: LNHDA, SQIVND (reference sequence). This CDR3 contains 17 residues. V lost 3 bases, J lost 0 bases, and 17 bases lay in between. This chain's CDR3 is CASSMRQGLLANYGYTF. The CDR3 coding sequence is TGTGCCAGTAGTATGAGGCAAGGACTCCTCGCTAACTATGGCTACACCTTC. Full variable domain (missing parts from reference TRBV19 and TRBJ1-2): DGGITQSPKYLFRKEGQNVTLSCEQNLNHDAMYWYRQDPGQGLRLIYYSQIVNDFQKGDIAEGYSVSREKKESFPLTVTSAQKNPTAFYLCASSMRQGLLANYGYTFGSGTRLTVV.

The chain couples TRBV29-1 to TRBJ2-1; D is perhaps TRBD1 (6 bases). Germline CDR1 reads SQVTM; CDR2 reads ANQGSEA. There are 14 residues in the CDR3. V lost 7 bases and J 6 bases, leaving 19 bases between the germline ends. The CDR3 here is CSGRGLTGSNEQFF. The CDR3 coding sequence is TGCAGCGGCCGCGGACTGACAGGCTCCAATGAGCAGTTCTTC.

Points on this clone: Other DNA sequences from this sample encode an identical CDR3 as well. The genes are TRBV9 and TRBJ2-7, with 8 bases aligning to TRBD2. CDR3 length: 15 amino acids. Unmatched junction bases numbered 6, after V lost 2 bases and J lost 2 bases. Germline CDR1 and CDR2: SGDLS and YYNGEE. This CDR3 is CASSVGSGKTYEQYF. The CDR3 DNA reads as TGTGCCAGCAGCGTGGGTAGCGGGAAAACCTACGAGCAGTACTTC.

The chain has TRBV4-3 and TRBJ2-2, with D unclear. Germline loops: CDR1 LGHNA, CDR2 YSLEER. This CDR3 contains 12 residues. V was shortened by 3 bases and J by 6 bases, with 5 bases between the two germline ends. CDR3 protein: CASSQLAGELFF. The CDR3 nucleotides are TGCGCCAGCAGCCAGCTAGCCGGGGAGCTGTTTTTT.

This sequence joins TRBV2 and TRBJ2-3; D gene unclear. The CDR3 consists of 11 residues. Germline CDR1 is SNHLY and CDR2 is FYNNEI. The germline V and J ends were trimmed by 4 bases and 7 bases, with 6 bases remaining between them. The CDR3 sequence is CASSGSNTQYF. CDR3 DNA sequence: TGTGCCAGCAGTGGTTCTAATACGCAGTATTTT.

CDR3 sequence reads: CASRADFTDTQYF. The DNA for the CDR3 is TGTGCCAGCAGGGCGGATTTCACAGATACGCAGTATTTT. V is TRBV6-1 and J is TRBJ2-3, with no clear D. This CDR3 is 13 amino acids long. The germline CDR1 and CDR2 sequences are MNHNS and SASEGT. V lost 6 bases to trimming and J lost 2 bases, with 9 bases between them.

The chain has TRBV18 and TRBJ2-7, with 8 bases that match TRBD1. The CDR3 runs 15 residues. J gave up 5 bases and V 3 bases, and 9 bases lay outside the gene matches. Germline V gives CDR1 KGHSH, CDR2 LQKENI. CDR3 protein: CASSPKQGQGDEQYF. The CDR3 nucleotides read TGTGCCAGCTCACCCAAACAAGGACAGGGAGACGAGCAGTACTTC. Supplemented by reference TRBV18 and TRBJ2-7, the full variable domain reads NAGVMQNPRHLVRRRGQEARLRCSPMKGHSHVYWYRQLPEEGLKFMVYLQKENIIDESGMPKERFSAEFPKEGPSILRIQQVVRGDSAAYFCASSPKQGQGDEQYFGPGTRLTVT.

The chain is built from TRBV30 and TRBJ1-2, with 7 bases aligning to TRBD1. With 2 bases clipped from V and 5 bases from J, the junction kept 8 bases outside the gene matches. CDR1 is GTSNPN, CDR2 SVGIG, per germline (reference sequence). The CDR3 is made up of 14 amino acids. The CDR3 sequence is CAWSRTGKLYGYTF. As DNA, the CDR3 is TGTGCCTGGAGTAGGACAGGAAAGCTTTATGGCTACACCTTC.

The J gene is TRBJ2-7, the V gene TRBV18; 10 bases are shared with TRBD2. J lost 3 bases, V lost 0 bases, and 2 bases had no gene match. Germline V CDR1 and CDR2: KGHSH, LQKENI. The CDR3 is 15 residues long. CDR3 loop: CASSPPLAGVYEQYF. CDR3 DNA: TGTGCCAGCTCACCACCTCTAGCGGGAGTCTACGAGCAGTACTTC.

The chain uses TRBV28 and TRBJ2-1; no clear D gene. Germline assignment: CDR1 MDHEN and CDR2 SYDVKM. This CDR3 contains 13 residues. The V and J ends lost 3 bases and 6 bases respectively, with 9 bases between them. In DNA, the CDR3 is TGTGCCAGCAGTTTGAGGAGTCTCAATGAGCAGTTCTTC. It yields the protein CASSLRSLNEQFF.

This chain links TRBV11-2 with TRBJ1-4; 9 bases are a match to TRBD1. Germline V CDR1 and CDR2: SGHAT, FQNNGV. The CDR3 contains 14 residues. With V trimmed by 5 bases and J by 11 bases, 9 bases remained unmatched. The CDR3: CASSPGTGFWKLFF. In nucleotides, the CDR3 is TGTGCCAGCAGCCCCGGGACAGGGTTCTGGAAACTGTTTTTT.

This chain joins TRBV4-2 and TRBJ1-1; perhaps TRBD1 as D (5 bases). V lost 0 bases, J lost 10 bases, and 15 bases lay in between. CDR1 LGHNA and CDR2 YNFKEQ come from the germline V gene. The CDR3 contains 14 residues. The CDR3 DNA sequence: TGTGCCAGCAGCCAAGATTTAGTCGGGGGGAGAGCTTTCTTT. This translates into CASSQDLVGGRAFF.

The chain links TRBV10-3 to TRBJ2-3, with D possibly being TRBD1 (6 bases). V lost 6 bases and J lost 0, with 10 bases in between. From germline, CDR1 is ENHRY and CDR2 SYGVKD. The CDR3 runs 14 residues. CDR3 residues: CAIRSGQSTDTQYF. CDR3 nucleotide sequence: TGTGCCATCAGATCGGGACAAAGCACAGATACGCAGTATTTT.

This clone has just one count. The chain is built from TRBV4-2 and TRBJ2-2; maybe TRBD2 (6 bases). This CDR3 spans 16 amino acids. V gave up 0 bases and J gave up 1 base, with 9 bases separating them. Per the germline V gene, CDR1 is LGHNA and CDR2 is YNFKEQ. As DNA, the CDR3 is TGTGCCAGCAGCCAAGATGAGGGAGGGAACACCGGGGAGCTGTTTTTT. It encodes CASSQDEGGNTGELFF.

The chain recombines TRBV4-1 with TRBJ2-7; 12 bases are a match to TRBD1. CDR3 length equals 17 residues. The V segment lost 1 base and the J segment 4 bases; nucleotides outside the gene matches: 8. Germline CDR1 is MGHRA and CDR2 is YSYEKL. CDR3 coding DNA: TGCGCCAGCAGCCAAGTTCCCCAGGGACAGGGGGCTTACGAGCAGTACTTC. Translation: CASSQVPQGQGAYEQYF.

The chain is built from TRBV6-1 and TRBJ2-7; 10 bases line up with TRBD2. This CDR3 region has 12 residues. The V gene's germline CDR1 is MNHNS and CDR2 SASEGT. J was trimmed by 3 bases and V by 8 bases; bases with no gene match: 1. The CDR3 region is CASEREGYEQYF. The CDR3 nucleotides are TGTGCCAGCGAGCGGGAGGGCTACGAGCAGTACTTC.

This rearrangement joins TRBV11-2 to TRBJ1-4, with TRBD1 matching over 8 bases. CDR3 length: 14 amino acids. The germline V gene has CDR1 SGHAT and CDR2 FQNNGV. V shed 3 bases and J 6 bases; nucleotides not matched to a gene: 3. The CDR3 coding sequence is TGTGCCAGCAGCTTGACAGGGGTTCATGAAAAACTGTTTTTT. This translates into CASSLTGVHEKLFF.

This chain joins TRBV9 and TRBJ2-1, with 10 bases matching TRBD1. Per the germline V gene, CDR1 is SGDLS and CDR2 is YYNGEE. The CDR3 runs to 15 residues. J was trimmed by 1 base and V by 6 bases; bases with no gene match: 4. CDR3 bases: TGTGCCAGCAACAGACAGGGGGCATCCTACAATGAGCAGTTCTTC. It yields the protein CASNRQGASYNEQFF.

With respect to this clone: The junction departs from the called germline gene at one end, perhaps through a read error. The CDR3 is CASSVVAGAYNEQFF. CDR3 coding DNA: TGCGCCAGCAGCGTAGTAGCGGGCGCATACAATGAGCAGTTCTTC. V usage is TRBV9 and J usage is TRBJ2-1, with 7 bases lining up with TRBD2. Germline-derived CDR1 and CDR2 are SGDLS and YYNGEE. The length of the CDR3 is 15 residues.

The J gene is TRBJ2-1, the V gene TRBV4-1; tentative D call: TRBD1 (5 bases). V was trimmed by 6 bases and J by 1 base, leaving 7 bases between them. In germline, CDR1 is MGHRA, CDR2 YSYEKL. The CDR3 has 13 residues. CDR3 sequence reads: CASSRQSYNEQFF. The CDR3 nucleotides are TGCGCCAGCAGTAGACAGTCCTACAATGAGCAGTTCTTC.

Only a few counts were recorded for this clone. The rearrangement links TRBV30 to TRBJ1-4; D unresolved. V lost 1 base and J 8 bases, leaving 5 bases between the germline ends. Germline V gene sequence: CDR1 GTSNPN, CDR2 SVGIG (reference sequence). This CDR3 contains 11 residues. CDR3 region: CAWSDLEKLFF. As DNA, the CDR3 is TGTGCCTGGAGTGATCTGGAAAAACTGTTTTTT.

The V gene is TRBV27, the J gene TRBJ1-2; D is possibly TRBD1 (6 bases). Between the trimmed V and J ends, which lost 6 bases and 6 bases, there was a span of 17 bases. The V gene's germline CDR1 is MNHEY and CDR2 SMNVEV (reference sequence). The CDR3 extends over 14 amino acids. Here the CDR3 reads CASRTGGRRDGYTF. CDR3 nucleotides: TGTGCCAGCAGGACGGGGGGGCGCAGGGATGGCTACACCTTC.

The J gene is TRBJ2-7, the V gene TRBV10-3; 10 bases are a match to TRBD2. Germline assignment: CDR1 ENHRY and CDR2 SYGVKD. J was trimmed by 6 bases and V by 2 bases; bases with no gene match: 1. This CDR3 region has 13 residues. The CDR3 DNA reads TGTGCCATCAGTGAGCGGACTAGCGGCGAGCAGTACTTC. Its translation: CAISERTSGEQYF.

The chain recombines TRBV7-9 with TRBJ1-1; tentatively, D is TRBD1 (6 bases). The germline V and J ends were trimmed by 3 bases and 8 bases, with 16 bases remaining between them. The CDR3 runs to 14 residues. The germline V gene encodes CDR1 SEHNR and CDR2 FQNEAQ (reference sequence). CDR3 loop: CASSFLQGIGEAFF. The CDR3 nucleotides read TGTGCCAGCAGCTTCTTACAGGGTATAGGGGAAGCTTTCTTT.

The V call is TRBV7-3, the J call TRBJ2-7, with 8 bases that match TRBD2. V lost 1 base and J lost 1; bases outside the gene matches: 3. The CDR3 runs to 15 residues. Germline V gene data show CDR1 as SGHTA and CDR2 as FQGTGA. The CDR3 nucleotides are TGTGCCAGCAGCTTAATCGGGGGGGTTTCCTACGAGCAGTACTTC. Its protein product is CASSLIGGVSYEQYF.

The chain joins TRBV2 to TRBJ2-1; TRBD2 matches 14 bases. Germline assignment: CDR1 SNHLY and CDR2 FYNNEI. J lost 5 bases, V lost 7 bases, and 4 bases had no gene match. This CDR3 is built from 15 residues. This CDR3 reads CASTLGLAGDNEQFF. CDR3 nucleotide sequence: TGTGCCAGCACCTTGGGACTAGCGGGAGACAATGAGCAGTTCTTC.

This clone was counted once. The chain carries TRBV29-1 and TRBJ2-7; TRBD1 agrees at 9 bases. The germline CDR1 and CDR2 sequences are SQVTM and ANQGSEA. This CDR3 has 15 amino acids. Trimming cost V 0 bases and J 5 bases; bases outside gene matches: 8. The CDR3 bases are TGCAGCGTTGAAGATCTCGACAGGGGGACCCACGAGCAGTACTTC. Its protein is CSVEDLDRGTHEQYF.

The chain combines TRBV27 with TRBJ2-7, with 10 bases that match TRBD1. The CDR3 is 14 residues long. From germline, CDR1 is MNHEY and CDR2 SMNVEV (reference sequence). Trimming took 2 bases from V and 3 from J; bases not matched to a gene: 1. CDR3 sequence reads: CASSLRDRGYEQYF. The CDR3 DNA is TGTGCCAGCAGTTTAAGGGACAGGGGCTACGAGCAGTACTTC.